Included here is one T cell receptor beta chain sequence, with context. This entry comes from a study of blood T cell repertoires in COVID-19. Study context: Acute and convalescent COVID-19 specimens originated in the United States, Italy and Spain. Sources were T cells, B-cell-depleted T cells, or PBMCs; the material itself was cDNA or gDNA.

The CDR3 runs 13 residues. Germline lookup yields CDR1 LNHDA and CDR2 SQIVND (reference sequence). Trimming took 5 bases from V and 5 from J, leaving 13 bases between them. Per the original methods: Reference gene primer amplification gave estimated nucleated cell counts. The assay was immunoSEQ multiplex PCR, and TCRdb's table has in-frame clones only and misses some. That table gives V, J and clone size, and the DNA gave D and trimming. The data show roughly 40,000 clones, with around 85% seen just once and 30% to 35% held by the top ten. This chain joins TRBV19 and TRBJ2-7; TRBD1 is a possible D gene (7 bases). The sequenced sample consisted of peripheral blood. The sequence came from a woman aged 80 or over with acute or convalescent COVID-19. The CDR3 here is CASSAGQRDEQYF. The CDR3 nucleotides read TGTGCCAGTAGTGCGGGACAGCGAGACGAGCAGTACTTC.